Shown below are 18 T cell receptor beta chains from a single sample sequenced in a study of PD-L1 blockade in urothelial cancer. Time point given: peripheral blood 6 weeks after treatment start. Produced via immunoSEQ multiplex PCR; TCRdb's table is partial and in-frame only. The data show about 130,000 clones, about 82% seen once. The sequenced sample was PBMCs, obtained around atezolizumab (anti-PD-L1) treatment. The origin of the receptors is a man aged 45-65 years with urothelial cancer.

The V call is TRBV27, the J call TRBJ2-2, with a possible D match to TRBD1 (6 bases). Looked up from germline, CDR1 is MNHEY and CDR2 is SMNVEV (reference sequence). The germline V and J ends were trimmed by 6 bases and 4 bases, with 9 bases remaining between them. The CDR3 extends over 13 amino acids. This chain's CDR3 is CASRAGVTGELFF. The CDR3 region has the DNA TGTGCCAGCAGAGCAGGGGTCACCGGGGAGCTGTTTTTT.

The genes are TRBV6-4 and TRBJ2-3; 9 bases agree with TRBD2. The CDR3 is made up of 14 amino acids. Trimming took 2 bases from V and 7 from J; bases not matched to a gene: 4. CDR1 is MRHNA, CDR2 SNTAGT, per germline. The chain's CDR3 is CASSDSGRQNTQYF. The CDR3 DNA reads TGTGCCAGCAGTGACAGCGGGAGGCAAAATACGCAGTATTTT.

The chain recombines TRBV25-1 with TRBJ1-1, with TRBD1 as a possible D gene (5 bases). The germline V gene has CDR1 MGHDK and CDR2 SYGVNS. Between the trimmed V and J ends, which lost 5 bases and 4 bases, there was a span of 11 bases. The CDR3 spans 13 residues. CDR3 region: CASSNGGSTEAFF. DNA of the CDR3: TGTGCCAGCAGTAACGGGGGGAGCACTGAAGCTTTCTTT.

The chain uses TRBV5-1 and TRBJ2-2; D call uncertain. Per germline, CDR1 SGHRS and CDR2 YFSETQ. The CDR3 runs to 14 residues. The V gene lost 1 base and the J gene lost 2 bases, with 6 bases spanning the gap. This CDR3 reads CASSLPLNTGELFF. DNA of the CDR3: TGCGCCAGCAGCTTGCCTTTAAACACCGGGGAGCTGTTTTTT.

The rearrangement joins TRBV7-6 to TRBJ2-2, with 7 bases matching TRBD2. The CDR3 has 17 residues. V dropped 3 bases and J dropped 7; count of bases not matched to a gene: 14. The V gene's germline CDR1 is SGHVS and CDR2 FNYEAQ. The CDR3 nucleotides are TGTGCCAGCAGCTTCGGACCGGGGGACTACCTTTACGGGGAGCTGTTTTTT. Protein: CASSFGPGDYLYGELFF. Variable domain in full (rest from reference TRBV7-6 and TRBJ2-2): GAGVSQSPRYKVTKRGQDVALRCDPISGHVSLYWYRQALGQGPEFLTYFNYEAQQDKSGLPNDRFSAERPEGSISTLTIQRTEQRDSAMYRCASSFGPGDYLYGELFFGEGSRLTVL.

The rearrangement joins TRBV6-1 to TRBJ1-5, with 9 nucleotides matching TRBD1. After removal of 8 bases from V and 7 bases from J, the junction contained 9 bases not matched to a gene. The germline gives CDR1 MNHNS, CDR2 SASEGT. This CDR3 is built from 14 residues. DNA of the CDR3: TGTGCCAGCTTCAACAGGGGGCTTAGACAGCCCCAGCATTTT. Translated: CASFNRGLRQPQHF.

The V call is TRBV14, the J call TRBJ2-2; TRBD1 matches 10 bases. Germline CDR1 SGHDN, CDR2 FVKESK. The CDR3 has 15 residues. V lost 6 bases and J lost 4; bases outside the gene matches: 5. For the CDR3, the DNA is TGTGCCAGCAGAAGTGGACAGGGGGTCACCGGGGAGCTGTTTTTT. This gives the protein CASRSGQGVTGELFF.

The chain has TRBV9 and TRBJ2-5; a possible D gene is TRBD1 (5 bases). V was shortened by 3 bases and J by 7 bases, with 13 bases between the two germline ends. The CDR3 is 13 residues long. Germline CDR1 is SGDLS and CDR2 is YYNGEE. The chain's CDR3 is CASSGGISLTQYF. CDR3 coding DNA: TGTGCCAGCAGCGGGGGCATATCCCTGACCCAGTACTTC.

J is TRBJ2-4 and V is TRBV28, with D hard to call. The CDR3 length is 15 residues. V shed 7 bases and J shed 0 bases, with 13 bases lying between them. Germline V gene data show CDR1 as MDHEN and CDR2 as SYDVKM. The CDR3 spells CASTSQRLAKNIQYF. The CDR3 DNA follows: TGTGCCAGCACCTCTCAGAGACTAGCCAAAAACATTCAGTACTTC.

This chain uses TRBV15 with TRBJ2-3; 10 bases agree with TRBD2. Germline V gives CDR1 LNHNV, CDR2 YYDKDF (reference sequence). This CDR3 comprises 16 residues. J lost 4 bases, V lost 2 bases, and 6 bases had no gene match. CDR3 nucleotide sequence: TGTGCCACCAGCAGAACTCTAGCGGGAGATGCAGATACGCAGTATTTT. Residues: CATSRTLAGDADTQYF.

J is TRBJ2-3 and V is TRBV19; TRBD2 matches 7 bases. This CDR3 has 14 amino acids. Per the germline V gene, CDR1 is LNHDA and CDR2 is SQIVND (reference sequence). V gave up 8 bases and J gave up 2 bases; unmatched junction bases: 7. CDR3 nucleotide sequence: TGTGCCAGTCAGCGGGGCTTACTCACAGATACGCAGTATTTT. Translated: CASQRGLLTDTQYF.

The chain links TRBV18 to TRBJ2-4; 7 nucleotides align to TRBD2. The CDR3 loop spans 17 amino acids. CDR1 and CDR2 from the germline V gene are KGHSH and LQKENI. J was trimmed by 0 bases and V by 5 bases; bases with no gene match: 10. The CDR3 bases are TGTGCCAGCTCAGGCGGGAGCCCTACCTTAGCCAAAAACATTCAGTACTTC. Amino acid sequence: CASSGGSPTLAKNIQYF.

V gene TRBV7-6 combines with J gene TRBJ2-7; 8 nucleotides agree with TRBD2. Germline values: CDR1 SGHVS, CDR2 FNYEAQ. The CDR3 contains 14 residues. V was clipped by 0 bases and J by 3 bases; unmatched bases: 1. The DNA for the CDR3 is TGTGCCAGCAGCTTAGCTAGCGGGAACTACGAGCAGTACTTC. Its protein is CASSLASGNYEQYF.

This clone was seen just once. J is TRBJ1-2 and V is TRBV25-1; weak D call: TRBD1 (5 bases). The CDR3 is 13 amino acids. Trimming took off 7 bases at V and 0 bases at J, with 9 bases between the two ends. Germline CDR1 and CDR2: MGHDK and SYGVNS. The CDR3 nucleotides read TGTGCCAGCACAGGGTCTTCTAACTATGGCTACACCTTC. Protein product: CASTGSSNYGYTF.

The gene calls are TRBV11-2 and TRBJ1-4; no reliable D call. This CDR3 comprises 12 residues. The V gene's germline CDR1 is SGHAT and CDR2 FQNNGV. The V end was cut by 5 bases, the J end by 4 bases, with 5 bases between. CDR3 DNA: TGTGCCAGCAGCCAGGTTAATGAAAAACTGTTTTTT. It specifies CASSQVNEKLFF. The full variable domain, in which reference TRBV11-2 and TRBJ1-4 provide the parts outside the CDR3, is EAGVAQSPRYKIIEKRQSVAFWCNPISGHATLYWYQQILGQGPKLLIQFQNNGVVDDSQLPKDRFSAERLKGVDSTLKIQPAKLEDSAVYLCASSQVNEKLFFGSGTQLSVL.

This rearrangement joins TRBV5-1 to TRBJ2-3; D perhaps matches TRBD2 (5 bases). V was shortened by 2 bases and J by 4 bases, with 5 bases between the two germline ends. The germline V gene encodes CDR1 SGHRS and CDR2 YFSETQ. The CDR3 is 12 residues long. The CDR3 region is CASSLAADTQYF. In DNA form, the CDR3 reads TGCGCCAGCAGCTTAGCGGCAGATACGCAGTATTTT. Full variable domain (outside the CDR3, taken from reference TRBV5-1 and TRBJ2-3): KAGVTQTPRYLIKTRGQQVTLSCSPISGHRSVSWYQQTPGQGLQFLFEYFSETQRNKGNFPGRFSGRQFSNSRSEMNVSTLELGDSALYLCASSLAADTQYFGPGTRLTVL.

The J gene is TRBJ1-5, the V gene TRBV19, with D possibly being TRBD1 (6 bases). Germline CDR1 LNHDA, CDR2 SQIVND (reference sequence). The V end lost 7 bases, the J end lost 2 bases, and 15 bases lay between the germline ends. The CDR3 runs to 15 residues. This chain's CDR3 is CASTPTGKGNQPQHF. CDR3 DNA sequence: TGTGCCAGTACCCCCACAGGGAAGGGCAATCAGCCCCAGCATTTT.

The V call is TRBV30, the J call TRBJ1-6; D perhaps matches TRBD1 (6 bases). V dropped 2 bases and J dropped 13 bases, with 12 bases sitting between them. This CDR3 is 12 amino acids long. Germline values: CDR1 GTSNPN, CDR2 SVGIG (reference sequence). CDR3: CAWSLTGPPLHF. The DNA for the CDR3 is TGTGCCTGGAGTCTGACAGGACCTCCCCTCCACTTT.